These T cell receptor beta chains were read from a single sample in a study of blood T cell repertoires in COVID-19. The method was immunoSEQ multiplex PCR; TCRdb's version includes in-frame clones alone and lacks a portion of them. The sample holds about 87,000 clones, about 80% seen once. Sequencing was performed on peripheral blood. These receptor sequences come from a woman aged 50 to 65 with acute or convalescent COVID-19. The CDR3 runs from the conserved cysteine through the conserved F or W. D genes are given only for firm matches. Not every row has a clone size; where given, it reads once, few, many or a size class.

d_gene	v_gene	j_gene	abundance	CDR3nt	CDR3aa
-	TRBV30	TRBJ2-7	-	TGTGCCTGGAGGGGAGGGGGCTCCTACGAGCAGTACTTC	CAWRGGGSYEQYF
-	TRBV15	TRBJ2-5	once	TGTGCCACCAGCAGAGATCGAGGAGGGTCGGGAGAGACCCAGTACTTC	CATSRDRGGSGETQYF
-	TRBV5-5	TRBJ2-7	-	TGTGCCAGCAGCCCGGGGTGGGAGCAGTACTTC	CASSPGWEQYF
-	TRBV27	TRBJ2-2	-	TGTGCCAGCAGTTTATCGGGTAGGGGAACACTCCGGAACACCGGGGAGCTGTTTTTT	CASSLSGRGTLRNTGELFF
-	TRBV4-2	TRBJ1-1	-	TGTGCCAGCAGCCCCCAAGGCGGGGGGGACACTGAAGCTTTCTTT	CASSPQGGGDTEAFF
-	TRBV7-8	TRBJ1-2	-	TGTGCCAGCAGCTCATCCCGGGACCGAAGGGGGTATGGCTACACCTTC	CASSSSRDRRGYGYTF
TRBD1	TRBV19	TRBJ1-5	-	TGTGCCAGTAGTTCCGGGACAGGGGGCTGGAATCAGCCCCAGCATTTT	CASSSGTGGWNQPQHF
-	TRBV18	TRBJ1-3	-	TGTGCCAGCTCCCTCAATGGCAGGGGAGTCGGAAACACCATATATTTT	CASSLNGRGVGNTIYF
TRBD2	TRBV5-4	TRBJ2-1	-	TGTGCCAGCAGCCCCCGGGGCGGGGGGCAAAATGAGCAGTTCTTC	CASSPRGGGQNEQFF
-	TRBV5-1	TRBJ1-1	-	TGCGCCAGCAGCTTCGGCCTCAGGGGTGCTGAAGCTTTCTTT	CASSFGLRGAEAFF
-	TRBV28	TRBJ1-2	few	TGTGCCAGCAGCCCCCTGTCGGGAGCTAACTATGGCTACACCTTC	CASSPLSGANYGYTF
-	TRBV3-1/TRBV3-2	TRBJ2-2	-	TGTGCCAGCAGCCGGGATAGGGGATACACCGGGGAGCTGTTTTTT	CASSRDRGYTGELFF
TRBD1	TRBV23-1	TRBJ1-4	-	TGCGCCAGCAGTCAACCTACAGGGGTTGGGGGTGAAAAACTGTTTTTT	CASSQPTGVGGEKLFF
TRBD2	TRBV5-1	TRBJ2-3	-	TGCGCCAGCAGCTCCGAAGGGGCGGGAGGTACAGATACGCAGTATTTT	CASSSEGAGGTDTQYF
TRBD2	TRBV11-2	TRBJ2-2	-	TGTGCCAGCAGTTCGGGGAGGGTCTCAACCGGGGAGCTGTTTTTT	CASSSGRVSTGELFF
TRBD1	TRBV5-1	TRBJ1-1	-	TGCGCCAGCAGCTTGGAGGGGGCCGGGAACACTGAAGCTTTCTTT	CASSLEGAGNTEAFF
TRBD1	TRBV19	TRBJ2-7	once	TGTGCCAGTAGTGTTAAGACAGGGGACTCCTACGAGCAGTACTTC	CASSVKTGDSYEQYF
-	TRBV20-1	TRBJ1-2	-	TGCAGTGCTAGTAGACAGGATAACTATGGCTACACCTTC	CSASRQDNYGYTF
TRBD1	TRBV28	TRBJ1-4	-	TGTGCCAGCTTTGCCACACCGGGACAGCATATTCACGGTGAAAAACTGTTTTTT	CASFATPGQHIHGEKLFF
TRBD1	TRBV25-1	TRBJ1-6	-	TGTGCCAGCAGTGAACGGGACAGCGTATTACCCCTCCACTTT	CASSERDSVLPLHF
-	TRBV19	TRBJ1-2	-	TGTGCCAGTAGTATTTTATCTAGGCCCAACTATGGCTACACCTTC	CASSILSRPNYGYTF
-	TRBV2	TRBJ2-7	-	TGTGCCAGCATCTTAAGGGGCCAAGAGTCCTACGAGCAGTACTTC	CASILRGQESYEQYF
-	TRBV19	TRBJ1-4	-	TGTGCCAGTAGTAATCCGGGAGGGGAAAAACTGTTTTTT	CASSNPGGEKLFF
TRBD1	TRBV5-1	TRBJ2-7	-	TGCGCCAGCAGCTTGGGGCCAGGGGGCTCCGAGCAGTACTTC	CASSLGPGGSEQYF
TRBD2	TRBV10-3	TRBJ2-2	-	TGTGCCATCACCTCTAGCGGGGGGACGCGCGGGGAGCTGTTTTTT	CAITSSGGTRGELFF
TRBD2	TRBV2	TRBJ2-3	few	TGTGCCAGCAGCCGAAGCGGGGCTCGCACAGATACGCAGTATTTT	CASSRSGARTDTQYF
TRBD1	TRBV7-2	TRBJ1-3	-	TGTGCCAGCAGCTTAGTGGGGACAGGACAGAGTTACTCTGGAAACACCATATATTTT	CASSLVGTGQSYSGNTIYF
-	TRBV13	TRBJ1-2	-	TGTGCCAGCAGCTTAGGACAGGGACACTATGGCTACACCTTC	CASSLGQGHYGYTF
-	TRBV30	TRBJ1-1	-	TGTGCCTGGAGCCTAGAGGGTTGGGGTACCATTACTGAAGCTTTCTTT	CAWSLEGWGTITEAFF
-	TRBV6-2/TRBV6-3	TRBJ1-5	-	TGTGCCAGCAGTTACGCCACAGGAAGGAATCAGCCCCAGCATTTT	CASSYATGRNQPQHF
-	TRBV5-6	TRBJ1-6	-	TGTGCCAGCAGCTTCCGAGGGAGCTCCTATAATTCACCCCTCCACTTT	CASSFRGSSYNSPLHF
-	TRBV6-2/TRBV6-3	TRBJ2-3	-	TGTGCCAGCAGTTACACTAGCAGCACAGATACGCAGTATTTT	CASSYTSSTDTQYF
-	TRBV14	TRBJ1-4	-	TGTGCCAGCAGCGGTACAGGGATTGGACATGAAAAACTGTTTTTT	CASSGTGIGHEKLFF
-	TRBV27	TRBJ1-5	-	TGTGCCAGCAGTTTTCAGGGGAATCAGCCCCAGCATTTT	CASSFQGNQPQHF
TRBD1	TRBV5-1	TRBJ2-7	-	TGCGCCAGCAGACCCGGGACAGGCTACGAGCAGTACTTC	CASRPGTGYEQYF
-	TRBV5-1	TRBJ2-7	-	TGCGCCAGCAGCTTGGATGGACAGAGCTCCTACGAGCAGTACTTC	CASSLDGQSSYEQYF
-	TRBV24-1	TRBJ2-5	-	TGTGCCACCAGCAGGGGAGAGTCTCAAGAGACCCAGTACTTC	CATSRGESQETQYF
TRBD1	TRBV24-1	TRBJ1-2	-	TGTGCCACCAGTGACCCCGGGACAGGGGCTTATGGCTACACCTTC	CATSDPGTGAYGYTF
TRBD1	TRBV28	TRBJ1-2	few	TGTGCCAGCAGTTCCACCGGGACAGGGGCGGGGGCCTATGGCTACACCTTC	CASSSTGTGAGAYGYTF
TRBD1	TRBV28	TRBJ1-6	-	TGTGCCAGCAGTTCGGACAGGGCTGCTTCTAATTCACCCCTCCACTTT	CASSSDRAASNSPLHF
-	TRBV6-5	TRBJ1-2	-	TGTGCCAGCAGTTCAGGGAACTATGGCTACACCTTC	CASSSGNYGYTF
-	TRBV5-4	TRBJ1-1	-	TGTGCCAGCAGCTTGGGACGGCTAGCGAACACTGAAGCTTTCTTT	CASSLGRLANTEAFF